Given below is one T cell receptor beta chain in context. This sample is part of a study of blood T cell repertoires in COVID-19. In the study overall: T cells, B-cell-depleted T cells, or PBMCs supplied cDNA or gDNA.

Germline CDR1 LNHDA, CDR2 SQIVND (reference sequence). The CDR3 runs to 14 residues. J gave up 7 bases and V 4 bases, and 4 bases lay outside the gene matches. Across about two dozen US areas, participants ranged in age from roughly 18 to 95 years. Membership in each cohort depended on participant-reported clinical history. Clones were read by immunoSEQ multiplex PCR, and TCRdb kept only the in-frame ones, dropping some. The sample holds about 300,000 clones, 86% seen once. This clonotype originated in a man aged 25-45 years who had recovered from COVID-19. V gene TRBV19 combines with J gene TRBJ1-4; TRBD1 matches 9 bases. Sequenced input: PBMCs or T cells enriched from blood (not recorded which). For the CDR3, the DNA is TGTGCCAGTAGTACACAGGGGGCCGGTGAAAAACTGTTTTTT. Its translation: CASSTQGAGEKLFF.